This entry is about one TCR beta chain. Its antigen is not identified. The CDR3 extends 3 residues past the end of the read, so its final part is completed from the germline J gene. This entry comes from a study of T cells in women clearing cervical HPV infection. Findings of the study overall: CIN3+ cases had significantly higher TCR richness than controls; evenness did not differ.

Clones were read by immunoSEQ multiplex PCR, and TCRdb kept only the in-frame ones, dropping some. The listing records tens of thousands of clones. This CDR3 has 13 residues. With 5 bases clipped from V and 7 bases from J, the junction kept 2 bases outside the gene matches. Germline V gives CDR1 SEHNR, CDR2 FQNEAQ (reference sequence). Sample: blood buffy coat. The TCR was taken from a woman between 18 and 75 years old with a cervical HPV16 infection that either progressed to CIN3+ or cleared (not recorded which). J is TRBJ1-4 and V is TRBV7-9; 9 bases are shared with TRBD1. CDR3 bases read: TGTGCCAGCAGCCCGACAGGGGGTGAAAAA. Its protein is CASSPTGGEK. The full CDR3 protein is CASSPTGGEKLFF.